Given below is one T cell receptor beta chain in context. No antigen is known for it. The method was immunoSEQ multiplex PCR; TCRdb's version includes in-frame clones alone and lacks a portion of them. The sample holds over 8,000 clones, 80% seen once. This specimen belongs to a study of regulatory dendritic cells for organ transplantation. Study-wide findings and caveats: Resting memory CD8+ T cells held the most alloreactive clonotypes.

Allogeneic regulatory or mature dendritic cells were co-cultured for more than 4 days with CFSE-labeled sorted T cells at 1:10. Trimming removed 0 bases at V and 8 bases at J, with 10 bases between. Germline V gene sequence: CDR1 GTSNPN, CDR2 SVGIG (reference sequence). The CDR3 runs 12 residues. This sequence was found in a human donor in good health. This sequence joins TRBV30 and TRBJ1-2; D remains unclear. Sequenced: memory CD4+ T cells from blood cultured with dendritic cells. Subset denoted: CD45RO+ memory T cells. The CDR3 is CAWSVPLYGYTF. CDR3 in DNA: TGTGCCTGGAGTGTACCGTTATACGGCTACACCTTC.